This T cell receptor (beta chain) was sequenced in a study of blood T cell repertoires in COVID-19. There are 16 residues in the CDR3. Germline CDR1 is SGDLS and CDR2 is YYNGEE. Trimming shortened V by 3 bases and J by 0 bases, and 15 bases separated the two germline ends. Only in-frame clones appear in the TCRdb table, and some are missing; sequencing was by immunoSEQ multiplex PCR. The sample records about 140,000 clones, around nine tenths being singletons. Material for sequencing was peripheral blood. This sequence was found in a woman aged 50 to 60 with acute or convalescent COVID-19. The chain has TRBV9 and TRBJ1-2; D might be TRBD1 (6 bases). The CDR3: CASSALDSQANYGYTF. The CDR3 nucleotides read TGTGCCAGCAGCGCGTTGGACAGCCAAGCTAACTATGGCTACACCTTC.